This TCR beta chain was identified during a study of regulatory T cells in long-lasting Graves disease (dated by TCRdb to 2020 to 2022). Background on the whole study: In the newly diagnosed Graves' disease group, patients had been taking antithyroid drugs for less than 3 months. Peripheral blood TCR sequencing and RNA sequencing compared persistent Graves' disease patients with newly diagnosed Graves' disease patients. The study was conducted in China and was registered as a clinical trial. A total of around 35 samples underwent TCR sequencing, from about 13 patients with persistent Graves' disease and roughly 20 patients with newly diagnosed Graves' disease.

The full study reports these points: Persistent Graves' disease patients showed lower TCR Shannon entropy and fewer highly expanded clones than newly diagnosed patients, suggesting clonal expansion. The study examined only peripheral blood because the primary lesion, thyroid tissue, could not be accessed. Persistent patients shared more public clonotypes among themselves (around 2,500) than newly diagnosed patients did (nearly 1,000). The authors noted that the small sample size was a limitation that may lower accuracy. Sequencing and analysis were limited to the TCR beta chain.

Preparation of the library involved multiplex PCR. TCRdb names Illumina HiSeq 4000 as the instrument used. CDR3 regions were amplified by Arm-PCR with iRepertoire HTBI primers to construct TCR beta libraries. Before sequencing, the PCR products went through gel purification. The authors' analysis ran thus. Gene usage analysis of CDR3 amino acid clonotypes used the approximately 62 TRBV and some 13 TRBJ segments found across samples. COPE and FqMerger were used to merge filtered high-quality paired reads into contigs. BLAST was used to align contigs to IMGT TRBV, TRBD and TRBJ reference genes, with CDR3 defined following IMGT. Any clonotype with a frequency above 0.1% was classified as a highly expanded clone. Repertoire diversity was measured by Shannon entropy, and V-J evenness by the Gini coefficient. Public clonotypes were defined as clonotypes shared by more than one individual. In-frame beta chains were kept once TCRdb had trimmed the public reads at Q25 with fastp and called clones with MiXCR. CDR3 protein duplicates are merged, each entry listing the most common genes and DNA. The V and J calls were determined by TCRdb, not by the authors. This sample gives about 440,000 distinct CDR3 sequences in total; around 17% of them show up just once. Roughly 23% of the sample is held by the ten biggest clonotypes.

The time point label here, explained by the study, means: newly diagnosed GD, antithyroid drugs for less than 3 months. For both TCR sequencing and RNA sequencing, RNA was extracted from PBMCs in TRIzol. Graves' disease was diagnosed according to American Thyroid Association guidelines. Patients were recruited from an endocrinology department in Xi'an, China. Each patient gave about 9.1 milliliters of peripheral blood, collected in an EDTA anticoagulant tube. Ficoll Paque Plus density gradient separation was used to isolate PBMCs, and no further T cell sorting was done. RNA quality was checked with an Agilent 2100 Bioanalyzer and agarose gel, and concentration with a NanoDrop 2000. The table lists this clonotype with many counts. Its antigen remains undetermined. Base qualities were left out, and no much larger clone turns up one base away. These same records also appear under a second study, on T cells in Graves' hyperthyroidism and ophthalmopathy. Per that second paper: Stable Graves' hyperthyroidism was defined as no progression to ophthalmopathy during 18 months of follow-up. Hyperthyroidism patients were newly diagnosed, had a disease duration of under 2 months, and were aged 18 to 65 years. Exclusion was applied to patients with uncontrolled infections, other autoimmune diseases, pregnancy or lactation. Clinical symptoms, serum thyroxine and TRAb, thyroid ultrasound, and orbital computed tomography formed the basis for the diagnoses. For the first round of RT-PCR on the TCR CDR3, the HTBI primer set was used together with the Qiagen OneStep RT-PCR kit. Most expanded thyroid clonotypes (frequency above 0.001) were also detected in blood, a finding suggesting that blood repertoires may reflect thyroid immune responses. A 13 V-J signature model separated ophthalmopathy from stable hyperthyroidism, with 87.88% sensitivity and roughly 81% specificity in cross-validation and 80%/75% in testing. In validation, progression to ophthalmopathy was predicted by the model with around 71% sensitivity and 72.22% specificity, a median of approximately 7.1 months before onset. To identify distinguishing TCR V-J signatures, a discovery cohort of about 100 patients was used, comprising under 45 with Graves' ophthalmopathy and 57 with stable Graves' hyperthyroidism. Whether ophthalmopathy could be predicted prospectively was tested in an independent validation cohort made up of about 18 hyperthyroidism patients plus 17 patients who later progressed to ophthalmopathy. The 85 to 100 discovery patients were randomly split 7:3 into training and test sets. Thyroid tissue and blood T-cell repertoires from several Graves' hyperthyroidism patients were also compared in the study. Following sampling, methimazole starting at 30 mg daily was given to hyperthyroidism patients, and high-dose intravenous methylprednisolone was given to ophthalmopathy patients. The libraries were constructed in a second round of multiplex PCR and then size-selected and purified. Libraries were sequenced paired-end with 100 bp reads on an Illumina HiSeq2000. SOAPnuke was used to process the raw data, with reads discarded if the reads contained adapters or uncalled bases, had a mean Phred below 15, or lacked an exact constant-primer or identifier match. COPE v1.2.5 was used to merge the high-quality paired reads, and each unique nucleotide sequence was defined as a clonotype. MiTCR v1.1 was used to align the clonotypes against IMGT TRBV, TRBD and TRBJ reference segments. Only V-J combinations with frequency above 0.0001, covering approximately 99% of repertoires, were analysed. The TCS score was defined as F50 (clonal expansion) divided by E x V (chaos), with BLOSUM62-based TCRdist calculated between CDR3 peptides within each V-J. Welch's t-statistics and random forest reduced around 520 V-J features to 13, which were used in a naive Bayes classifier (R e1071). No statistical method was used to set the sample size in advance, and investigators knew the group allocation. TCR Vbeta CDR3 sequencing of around 130 peripheral blood samples (roughly 41 ophthalmopathy, 75 or so hyperthyroidism and around 17 progressor patients) is reported in the paper.

The starting material was peripheral blood mononuclear cells (PBMCs), obtained at new diagnosis, from a patient treated with antithyroid drugs. The TCR comes from a woman aged 18-35 years with Graves disease. Donor details come from another sample of the same person, matched by shared clones.

The CDR3 reads CASSPPVGAETQYF. The nucleotides are TGTGCCAGCTCACCACCGGTGGGAGCAGAGACCCAGTACTTC. Recombination linked TRBV18 to TRBJ2-5; perhaps TRBD2 is the D gene, with 5 bases matching. CDR1 KGHSH and CDR2 LQKENI were looked up in the germline V gene. Spanning cysteine to phenylalanine, the CDR3 consists of 14 amino acids. Only the CDR3 part of the read is kept: 42 bases, read in frame from the first base. Relative to germline, V is 0 bases shorter and J is 4 bases shorter, with 9 bases between their ends.